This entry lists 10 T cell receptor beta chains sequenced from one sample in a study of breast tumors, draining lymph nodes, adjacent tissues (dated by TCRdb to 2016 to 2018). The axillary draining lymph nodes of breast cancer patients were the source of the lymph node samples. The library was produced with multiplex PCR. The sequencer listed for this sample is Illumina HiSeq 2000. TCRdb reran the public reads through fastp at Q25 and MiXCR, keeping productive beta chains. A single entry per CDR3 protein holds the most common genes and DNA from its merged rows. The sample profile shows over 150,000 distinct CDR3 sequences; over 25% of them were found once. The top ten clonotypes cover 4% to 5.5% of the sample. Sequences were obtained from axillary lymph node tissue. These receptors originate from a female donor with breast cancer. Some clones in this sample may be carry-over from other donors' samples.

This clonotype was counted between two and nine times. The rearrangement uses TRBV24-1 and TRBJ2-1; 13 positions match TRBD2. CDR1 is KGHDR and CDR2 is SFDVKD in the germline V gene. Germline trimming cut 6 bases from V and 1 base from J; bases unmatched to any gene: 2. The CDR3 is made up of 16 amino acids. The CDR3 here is CATSILAGGSYNEQFF. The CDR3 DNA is TGTGCCACCAGTATACTAGCGGGGGGGTCCTACAATGAGCAGTTCTTC.

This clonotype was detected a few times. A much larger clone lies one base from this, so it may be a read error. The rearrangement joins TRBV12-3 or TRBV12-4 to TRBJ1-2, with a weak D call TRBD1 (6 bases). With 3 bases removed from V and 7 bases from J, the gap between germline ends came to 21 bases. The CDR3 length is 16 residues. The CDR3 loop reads CASSFRGRRQTSGYTF. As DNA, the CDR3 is TGTGCCAGCAGTTTCAGGGGCCGAAGGCAGACGAGTGGCTACACCTTC.

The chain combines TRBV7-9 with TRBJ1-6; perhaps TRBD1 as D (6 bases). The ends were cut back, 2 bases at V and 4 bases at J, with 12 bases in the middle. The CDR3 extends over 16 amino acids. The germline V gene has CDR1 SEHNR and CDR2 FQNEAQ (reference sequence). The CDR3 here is CASSLLQGEYNSPLHF. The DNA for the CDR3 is TGTGCCAGCAGCTTACTACAGGGAGAATATAATTCACCCCTCCACTTT.

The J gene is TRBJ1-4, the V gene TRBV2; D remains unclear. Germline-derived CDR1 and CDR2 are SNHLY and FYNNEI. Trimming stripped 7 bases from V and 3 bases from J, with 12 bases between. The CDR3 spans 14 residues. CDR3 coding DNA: TGTGCCAGCACAGTTCGGCTGGCTAATGAAAAACTGTTTTTT. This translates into CASTVRLANEKLFF.

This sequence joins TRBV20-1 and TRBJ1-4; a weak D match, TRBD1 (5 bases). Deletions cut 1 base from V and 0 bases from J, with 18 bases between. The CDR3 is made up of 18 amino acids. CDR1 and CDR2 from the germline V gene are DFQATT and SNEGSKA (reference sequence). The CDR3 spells CSARAPSGGFATNEKLFF. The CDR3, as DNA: TGCAGTGCTAGAGCACCAAGCGGGGGGTTTGCAACTAATGAAAAACTGTTTTTT.

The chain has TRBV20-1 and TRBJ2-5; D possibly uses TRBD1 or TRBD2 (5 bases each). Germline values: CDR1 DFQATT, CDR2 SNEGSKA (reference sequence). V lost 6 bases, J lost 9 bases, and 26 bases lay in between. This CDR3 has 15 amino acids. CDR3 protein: CSAPPLAGSTRAQYF. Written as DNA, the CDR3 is TGCAGTGCCCCTCCCCTAGCAGGAAGTACCAGGGCCCAGTACTTC.

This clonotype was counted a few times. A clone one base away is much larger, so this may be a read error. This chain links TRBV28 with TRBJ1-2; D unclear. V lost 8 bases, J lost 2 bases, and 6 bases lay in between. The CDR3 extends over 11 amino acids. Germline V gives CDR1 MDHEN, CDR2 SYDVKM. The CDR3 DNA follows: TGTGCCAGCGTTGGGAACTATGGCTACACCTTC. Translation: CASVGNYGYTF.

This CDR3 is CASSPTGTSDTQYF. CDR3 coding DNA: TGTGCCAGCAGCCCGACCGGGACTTCAGATACGCAGTATTTT. The chain is built from TRBV5-4 and TRBJ2-3; D perhaps matches TRBD2 (6 bases). The CDR3 is 14 residues long. V was trimmed by 4 bases and J by 4 bases, leaving 13 bases between them. Germline V lookup: CDR1 SGHNT, CDR2 YYREEE (reference sequence).

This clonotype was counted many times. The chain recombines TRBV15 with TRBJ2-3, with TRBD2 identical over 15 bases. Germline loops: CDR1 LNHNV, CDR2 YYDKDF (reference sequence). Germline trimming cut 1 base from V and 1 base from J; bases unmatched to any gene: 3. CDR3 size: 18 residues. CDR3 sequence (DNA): TGTGCCACCAGCAGAGGGGGACTAGCGGGAGGTGGCACAGATACGCAGTATTTT. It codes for CATSRGGLAGGGTDTQYF.

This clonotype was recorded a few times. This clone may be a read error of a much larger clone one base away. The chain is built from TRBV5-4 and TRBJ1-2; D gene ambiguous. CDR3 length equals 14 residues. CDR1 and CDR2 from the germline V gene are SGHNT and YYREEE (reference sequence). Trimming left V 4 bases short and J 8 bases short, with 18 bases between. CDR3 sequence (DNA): TGTGCCAGCAGCCGTCCTCAGGCTACGGCGGGCTACACCTTC. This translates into CASSRPQATAGYTF.